Each of the 32 T cell receptor beta chains below was sequenced from the same sample in a study of T cells in localized non-small cell lung cancer. Produced via immunoSEQ multiplex PCR; TCRdb's table is partial and in-frame only. The profile shows 12,000 or so clones, about 83% of them singletons. The sample here was peripheral blood, taken before any cancer treatment. The receptors originated from a male donor older than 55 with stage I lung adenocarcinoma.

V and J are TRBV28 and TRBJ2-3; D not resolved. CDR3 length: 15 residues. CDR1 and CDR2 from the germline V gene are MDHEN and SYDVKM. Trimming removed 4 bases from V and 2 bases from J, with 13 bases in between. The CDR3 reads CASSSHHRPTDTQYF. DNA for the CDR3: TGTGCCAGCAGTTCGCACCACCGGCCCACAGATACGCAGTATTTT.

A word on this clone: At the DNA level, this CDR3 is encoded by other sequences in the same sample as well. The V and J genes are TRBV4-3 and TRBJ2-7; 7 nucleotides align to TRBD1. The trim removed 2 bases at V and 2 bases at J, leaving 3 bases unmatched. This CDR3 spans 14 amino acids. Germline V gene sequence: CDR1 LGHNA, CDR2 YSLEER. CDR3 in amino acids: CASSQRTGPYEQYF. CDR3 nucleotide sequence: TGCGCCAGCAGCCAAAGGACAGGACCCTACGAGCAGTACTTC.

The rearrangement joins TRBV7-2 to TRBJ2-7; TRBD2 aligns across 9 bases. V lost 1 base, J lost 4 bases, and 5 bases stayed unmatched. Germline loops: CDR1 SGHTA, CDR2 FQGNSA. This CDR3 comprises 15 residues. Written as DNA, the CDR3 is TGTGCCAGCAGCTTAGGAGGAGCGGGAGGTTACGAGCAGTACTTC. Translated: CASSLGGAGGYEQYF.

V is TRBV4-2 and J is TRBJ1-5; no reliable D call. Germline CDR1 reads LGHNA; CDR2 reads YNFKEQ. The V gene lost 4 bases and the J gene lost 8 bases, with 12 bases spanning the gap. The length of the CDR3 is 13 residues. The CDR3 is CASSPSLSEPQHF. The CDR3 DNA follows: TGTGCCAGCAGCCCCTCGCTCTCGGAGCCCCAGCATTTT.

The chain links TRBV28 to TRBJ1-5, with 7 bases fitting TRBD1. Germline CDR1 and CDR2: MDHEN and SYDVKM. There are 15 residues in the CDR3. V shed 2 bases and J 4 bases; nucleotides not matched to a gene: 5. Here the CDR3 reads CASSLMEGANQPQHF. CDR3 bases: TGTGCCAGCAGTTTAATGGAGGGGGCGAATCAGCCCCAGCATTTT. The complete variable domain, with remaining parts taken from reference TRBV28 and TRBJ1-5, reads DVKVTQSSRYLVKRTGEKVFLECVQDMDHENMFWYRQDPGLGLRLIYFSYDVKMKEKGDIPEGYSVSREKKERFSLILESASTNQTSMYLCASSLMEGANQPQHFGDGTRLSIL.

The V and J genes are TRBV7-2 and TRBJ1-3, with D hard to call. Germline V gives CDR1 SGHTA, CDR2 FQGNSA. Trimming took 5 bases from V and 0 from J, leaving 11 bases between them. This CDR3 region has 15 residues. CDR3 sequence: CASSRGPNSGNTIYF. DNA of the CDR3: TGTGCCAGCAGCCGAGGACCTAACTCTGGAAACACCATATATTTT.

The CDR3 here is CASSSPGRETQYF. The CDR3 DNA reads TGTGCCAGCAGCTCGCCGGGGAGGGAGACCCAGTACTTC. This chain connects TRBV28 to TRBJ2-5; D is possibly TRBD2 (6 bases). Trimming removed 6 bases at V and 5 bases at J, with 13 bases between. The CDR3 runs 13 residues. Germline V CDR1 and CDR2: MDHEN, SYDVKM. Variable domain in full (rest from reference TRBV28 and TRBJ2-5): DVKVTQSSRYLVKRTGEKVFLECVQDMDHENMFWYRQDPGLGLRLIYFSYDVKMKEKGDIPEGYSVSREKKERFSLILESASTNQTSMYLCASSSPGRETQYFGPGTRLLVL.

This chain uses TRBV28 with TRBJ1-3; 7 nucleotides align to TRBD1. Per the germline V gene, CDR1 is MDHEN and CDR2 is SYDVKM. The CDR3 is 14 residues long. Trimming took 5 bases from V and 4 from J; bases not matched to a gene: 5. CDR3 coding DNA: TGTGCCAGCAGTCCTCCGGGACAGGGAAACACCATATATTTT. Amino acids: CASSPPGQGNTIYF.

V gene TRBV28 combines with J gene TRBJ2-3, with 16 positions matching TRBD2. V trimming: 10 bases; J trimming: 14 bases; junction bases outside the gene matches: 12. The CDR3 runs 14 residues. CDR1 and CDR2 (germline): MDHEN, SYDVKM. CDR3 in amino acids: CATTGTSGRDRLYF. In DNA form, the CDR3 reads TGTGCCACCACCGGGACTAGCGGGAGGGATAGGCTGTATTTT.

V is TRBV7-2 and J is TRBJ2-7; no reliable D call. This CDR3 spans 15 amino acids. Between the trimmed V and J ends, which lost 2 bases and 3 bases, there was a span of 14 bases. In germline, CDR1 is SGHTA, CDR2 FQGNSA. CDR3 nucleotides: TGTGCCAGCAGCTTATACGTCCGGGCCAGCTACGAGCAGTACTTC. This sequence encodes CASSLYVRASYEQYF.

The rearrangement links TRBV9 to TRBJ2-1; 9 nucleotides agree with TRBD1. CDR1 is SGDLS and CDR2 is YYNGEE in the germline V gene. J gave up 5 bases and V 5 bases, and 11 bases lay outside the gene matches. The length of the CDR3 is 16 residues. The CDR3, as DNA: TGTGCCAGCAGTCCAGACACAGGGGGCTATGACAATGAGCAGTTCTTC. Its protein product is CASSPDTGGYDNEQFF. The full variable domain, with the rest looked up from reference TRBV9 and TRBJ2-1, is DSGVTQTPKHLITATGQRVTLRCSPRSGDLSVYWYQQSLDQGLQFLIQYYNGEERAKGNILERFSAQQFPDLHSELNLSSLELGDSALYFCASSPDTGGYDNEQFFGPGTRLTVL.

CDR3 region: CASSQDRGGKFF. The CDR3 DNA sequence: TGTGCCAGCAGCCAGGATAGAGGGGGGAAGTTCTTC. The gene calls are TRBV14 and TRBJ2-1, with D perhaps assigned TRBD1 or TRBD2 (6 bases each). Germline V gene lookup returns CDR1 SGHDN and CDR2 FVKESK. This CDR3 region has 12 residues. V shed 3 bases and J shed 14 bases, with 14 bases lying between them.

The V and J genes are TRBV9 and TRBJ2-1; 9 nucleotides line up with TRBD2. The germline V gene encodes CDR1 SGDLS and CDR2 YYNGEE. The trim removed 3 bases at V and 3 bases at J, leaving 4 bases unmatched. The CDR3 is 15 amino acids. The CDR3 loop is CASSARLADYNEQFF. The CDR3 coding sequence is TGTGCCAGCAGCGCTCGACTAGCGGACTACAATGAGCAGTTCTTC.

This clone was detected a few times. The gene calls are TRBV19 and TRBJ2-5; 8 bases map to TRBD1. This CDR3 is 14 amino acids long. Looked up from germline, CDR1 is LNHDA and CDR2 is SQIVND (reference sequence). The ends lost 6 bases at V and 7 bases at J; junction bases unmatched: 10. CDR3 sequence (DNA): TGTGCCAGTAGCCCCCCCGGGACAGGTACGACCCAGTACTTC. This codes for CASSPPGTGTTQYF.

The chain combines TRBV10-3 with TRBJ2-2; D is possibly TRBD1 or TRBD2 (6 bases each). CDR3 length: 16 residues. Trimming removed 1 base from V and 3 bases from J, with 12 bases in between. Germline V gene data show CDR1 as ENHRY and CDR2 as SYGVKD. The CDR3 loop reads CAISEFRGGYTGELFF. CDR3 nucleotides: TGTGCCATCAGTGAGTTCAGGGGAGGATACACCGGGGAGCTGTTTTTT.

The chain joins TRBV28 to TRBJ2-7, with 9 bases lining up with TRBD2. J was trimmed by 3 bases and V by 4 bases; bases with no gene match: 13. In germline, CDR1 is MDHEN, CDR2 SYDVKM. This CDR3 spans 17 amino acids. The CDR3 coding sequence is TGTGCCAGCAGTTCCCCCCGGTCGGCGGGAGGGCACTACGAGCAGTACTTC. Translation: CASSSPRSAGGHYEQYF.

In this sample, this clone turned up a few times. J is TRBJ2-3 and V is TRBV28, with D unclear. The germline CDR1 and CDR2 sequences are MDHEN and SYDVKM. The CDR3 extends over 13 amino acids. The germline V and J ends were trimmed by 9 bases and 2 bases, with 12 bases remaining between them. CDR3 DNA: TGTGCCAGTATTGGAACCGACACAGATACGCAGTATTTT. This codes for CASIGTDTDTQYF.

The count of this clone is one. This chain connects TRBV28 to TRBJ2-1, with a weak D call TRBD1 (6 bases). CDR1 is MDHEN, CDR2 SYDVKM, per germline. Trimming shortened V by 3 bases and J by 12 bases, and 12 bases separated the two germline ends. This CDR3 has 12 amino acids. The CDR3 region has the DNA TGTGCCAGCAGTTTCCAGGGGAGAGGGCAGTTCTTC. As protein: CASSFQGRGQFF.

The CDR3 coding sequence is TGTGCCAGCTCCCCCTATTTGAACACTGAAGCTTTCTTT. This encodes CASSPYLNTEAFF. The chain uses TRBV7-2 and TRBJ1-1; the D is unclear. Germline V gene lookup returns CDR1 SGHTA and CDR2 FQGNSA. The V gene lost 8 bases and the J gene lost 0 bases, with 10 bases spanning the gap. This CDR3 contains 13 residues.

In DNA, the CDR3 is TGTGCCTGGAGTGCCGGGACAGGGGGCACAGATACGCAGTATTTT. The encoded protein is CAWSAGTGGTDTQYF. V is TRBV30 and J is TRBJ2-3; 10 bases map to TRBD1. This CDR3 has 15 residues. Germline values: CDR1 GTSNPN, CDR2 SVGIG (reference sequence). With 1 base clipped from V and 1 base from J, the junction kept 2 bases outside the gene matches. The variable domain in full, completed from reference TRBV30 and TRBJ2-3, reads SQTIHQWPATLVQPVGSPLSLECTVEGTSNPNLYWYRQAAGRGLQLLFYSVGIGQISSEVPQNLSASRPQDRQFILSSKKLLLSDSGFYLCAWSAGTGGTDTQYFGPGTRLTVL.

The chain joins TRBV27 to TRBJ1-1; D unresolved. This CDR3 is built from 14 residues. Germline V CDR1 and CDR2: MNHEY, SMNVEV (reference sequence). Trimming stripped 8 bases from V and 1 base from J, with 14 bases between. CDR3 sequence reads: CASRVNRGNTEAFF. CDR3 nucleotides: TGTGCCAGCCGGGTGAATCGTGGGAACACTGAAGCTTTCTTT.

This clone was detected a few times. The V call is TRBV7-9, the J call TRBJ1-4; possibly TRBD1 for D (6 bases). V lost 1 base and J lost 4, with 10 bases in between. In germline, CDR1 is SEHNR, CDR2 FQNEAQ (reference sequence). The CDR3 is 15 amino acids. CDR3 in DNA: TGTGCCAGCAGCTTAGGAGGACAGTTTAATGAAAAACTGTTTTTT. Protein sequence: CASSLGGQFNEKLFF.

The rearrangement links TRBV28 to TRBJ2-7, with TRBD2 identical over 8 bases. The V gene's germline CDR1 is MDHEN and CDR2 SYDVKM. The CDR3 totals 16 residues. After removal of 5 bases from V and 0 bases from J, the junction contained 9 bases not matched to a gene. CDR3 coding DNA: TGTGCCAGCAGTCAAATCTCGGGGGGGCTCTCCTACGAGCAGTACTTC. Amino acids: CASSQISGGLSYEQYF.

This sequence joins TRBV29-1 and TRBJ2-3; D unresolved. V dropped 4 bases and J dropped 3 bases, with 8 bases sitting between them. This CDR3 has 12 amino acids. CDR1 and CDR2 (germline): SQVTM, ANQGSEA. The CDR3 is CSVGVGTDTQYF. CDR3 in DNA: TGCAGCGTTGGGGTAGGGACAGATACGCAGTATTTT.

Only a few counts were recorded for this clone. The V gene is TRBV15, the J gene TRBJ1-3; the D is unclear. V was clipped by 2 bases and J by 2 bases, with 10 bases between them. This CDR3 is built from 15 residues. Germline CDR1 LNHNV, CDR2 YYDKDF (reference sequence). The CDR3 DNA reads TGTGCCACCAGCAGACATAAAGTCCCTGGAAACACCATATATTTT. Protein product: CATSRHKVPGNTIYF. The full variable domain, in which reference TRBV15 and TRBJ1-3 provide the parts outside the CDR3, is DAMVIQNPRYQVTQFGKPVTLSCSQTLNHNVMYWYQQKSSQAPKLLFHYYDKDFNNEADTPDNFQSRRPNTSFCFLDIRSPGLGDTAMYLCATSRHKVPGNTIYFGEGSWLTVV.

The V and J genes are TRBV5-1 and TRBJ1-1; no definite D call. Germline V gene sequence: CDR1 SGHRS, CDR2 YFSETQ. CDR3 length equals 19 residues. V was pared by 4 bases and J by 1 base, with 26 bases between. CDR3 loop: CASSAPPGQNNLKNTEAFF. Here the CDR3 DNA reads TGCGCCAGCAGCGCGCCCCCGGGCCAAAACAATCTCAAGAACACTGAAGCTTTCTTT.

CDR3 DNA: TGCGCCAGCAGCCAAGTTTACCTCCGGGGACAGGGCTCTCGTGGGGCCAACGTCCTGACTTTC. As protein: CASSQVYLRGQGSRGANVLTF. This chain uses TRBV4-1 with TRBJ2-6, with 9 positions matching TRBD1. V trimming: 1 base; J trimming: 3 bases; junction bases outside the gene matches: 16. CDR1 is MGHRA and CDR2 is YSYEKL in the germline V gene. The CDR3 length is 21 residues.

This rearrangement joins TRBV6-1 to TRBJ2-5; D may correspond to TRBD1 or TRBD2 (6 bases each). TRBJ2-7 explains the end of the DNA better; the J call may be wrong. The germline V gene encodes CDR1 MNHNS and CDR2 SASEGT. This CDR3 region has 16 residues. The CDR3 reads CASSDTGGGRSYEQYF. For the CDR3, the DNA is TGTGCCAGCAGTGATACCGGAGGGGGGCGGTCCTACGAGCAGTACTTC.

The chain couples TRBV7-6 to TRBJ2-1; D gene ambiguous. The CDR3 runs 13 residues. Germline V CDR1 and CDR2: SGHVS, FNYEAQ. Trimming shortened V by 1 base and J by 6 bases, and 7 bases separated the two germline ends. CDR3 residues: CASSLGGPNEQFF. The CDR3, as DNA: TGTGCCAGCAGCTTAGGCGGCCCCAATGAGCAGTTCTTC.

The genes are TRBV28 and TRBJ2-6; possible D gene TRBD2, 7 bases. V was shortened by 3 bases and J by 0 bases, with 15 bases between the two germline ends. The germline V gene encodes CDR1 MDHEN and CDR2 SYDVKM. The CDR3 runs to 18 residues. DNA for the CDR3: TGTGCCAGCAGTTTGGGGGGGACAAAGAGCTCTGGGGCCAACGTCCTGACTTTC. The encoded protein is CASSLGGTKSSGANVLTF.

The J gene is TRBJ1-1, the V gene TRBV5-5; D might be TRBD1 (5 bases). V lost 3 bases, J lost 4 bases, and 13 bases lay in between. Germline loops: CDR1 SGHKS, CDR2 YYEKEE (reference sequence). CDR3 length equals 14 residues. The CDR3 DNA reads as TGTGCCAGCAGCTCCTATGTGCAGGGCACTGAAGCTTTCTTT. Residues: CASSSYVQGTEAFF.

The chain carries TRBV7-9 and TRBJ2-1; 14 nucleotides line up with TRBD2. Trimming took 1 base from V and 5 from J; bases not matched to a gene: 10. The length of the CDR3 is 19 residues. Germline assignment: CDR1 SEHNR and CDR2 FQNEAQ (reference sequence). CDR3 sequence: CASSLGRLAGGIFNNEQFF. The CDR3, as DNA: TGTGCCAGCAGCTTAGGGAGACTAGCGGGAGGGATCTTTAACAATGAGCAGTTCTTC.